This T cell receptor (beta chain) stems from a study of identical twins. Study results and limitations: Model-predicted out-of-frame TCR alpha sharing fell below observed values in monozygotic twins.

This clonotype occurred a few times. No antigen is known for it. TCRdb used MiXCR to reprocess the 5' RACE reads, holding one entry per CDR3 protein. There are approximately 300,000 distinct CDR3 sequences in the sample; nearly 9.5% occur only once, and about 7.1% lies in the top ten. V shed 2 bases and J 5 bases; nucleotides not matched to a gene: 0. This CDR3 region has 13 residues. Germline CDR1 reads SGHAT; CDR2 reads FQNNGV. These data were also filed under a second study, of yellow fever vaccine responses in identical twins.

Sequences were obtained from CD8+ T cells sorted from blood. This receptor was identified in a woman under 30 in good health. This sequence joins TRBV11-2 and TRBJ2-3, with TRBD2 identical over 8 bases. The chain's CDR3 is CASSLTSGDTQYF. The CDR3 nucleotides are TGTGCCAGCAGCTTAACTAGCGGAGATACGCAGTATTTT.